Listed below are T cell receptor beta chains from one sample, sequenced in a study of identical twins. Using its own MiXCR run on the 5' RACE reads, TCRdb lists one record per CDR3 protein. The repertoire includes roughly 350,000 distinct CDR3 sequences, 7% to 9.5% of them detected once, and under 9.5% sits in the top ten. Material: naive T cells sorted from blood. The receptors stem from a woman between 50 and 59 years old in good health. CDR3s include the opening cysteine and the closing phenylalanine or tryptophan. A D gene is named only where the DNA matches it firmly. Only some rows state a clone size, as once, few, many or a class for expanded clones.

TGCGCCAGCAGGGGGCCATTGGACACCGGGGAGCTGTTTTTT CASRGPLDTGELFF TRBJ2-2 . 14 TRBV5-1 few
TGCGCCAGCAGCCCGGGGGCAGGGGGCGCGAGGAGCTACGAGCAGTACTTC CASSPGAGGARSYEQYF TRBJ2-7 TRBD1 17 TRBV5-1 .
TGTGCCAGCAAGAGAGGGGGGGGCACAGATACGCAGTATTTT CASKRGGGTDTQYF TRBJ2-3 . 14 TRBV27 .
TGTGCCAGCAGCGTACGCTCCTATAATTCACCCCTCCACTTT CASSVRSYNSPLHF TRBJ1-6 . 14 TRBV9 .
TGTGCCAGCTCAAATACGCAGTATTTT CASSNTQYF TRBJ2-3 . 9 TRBV6-1 .
TGTGCCAGTCGTCCAGCGGGGGGCCTAATGAACACTGAAGCTTTCTTT CASRPAGGLMNTEAFF TRBJ1-1 . 16 TRBV27 few
TGCAGTGCTAGAGATCCTCCCGGCAGTAGCACAGATACGCAGTATTTT CSARDPPGSSTDTQYF TRBJ2-3 . 16 TRBV20-1 .
TGTGCCATCAGTGATGGTCCAGAGTATGGCTACACCTTC CAISDGPEYGYTF TRBJ1-2 . 13 TRBV10-3 few
TGTGCCAGCAGCCAAGAGGCCCAAAGGGTGGACTATGGCTACACCTTC CASSQEAQRVDYGYTF TRBJ1-2 . 16 TRBV4-2 few
TGCAGCGCACAGGGACTTCCGAGGGGGGATACGCAGTATTTT CSAQGLPRGDTQYF TRBJ2-3 . 14 TRBV29-1 few
TGTGCCAGTAGTCTACCGCTCGGACTAGCCACCCAAGAGACCCAGTACTTC CASSLPLGLATQETQYF TRBJ2-5 TRBD2 17 TRBV19 few
TGTGCCAGCAGAGACCAGGTCCTTAATCAGCCCCAGCATTTT CASRDQVLNQPQHF TRBJ1-5 . 14 TRBV2 .
TGCGCCAGCGCCCGGGACGGAGATGAAAAACTGTTTTTT CASARDGDEKLFF TRBJ1-4 . 13 TRBV5-1 many
TGCGCCAGCAGCTCCCACGGGGCGGGGAATGAAAAACTGTTTTTT CASSSHGAGNEKLFF TRBJ1-4 . 15 TRBV5-1 .
TGCAGTGCTAGAGGTCTGAGGCGAGGCAATCAGCCCCAGCATTTT CSARGLRRGNQPQHF TRBJ1-5 . 15 TRBV20-1 many
TGTGCCAGCAGAGCACAGGGAACCTACAATGAGCAGTTCTTC CASRAQGTYNEQFF TRBJ2-1 . 14 TRBV6-5 many
TGTGCCAGCGGCCCATCATGGACTAGCACAGATACGCAGTATTTT CASGPSWTSTDTQYF TRBJ2-3 . 15 TRBV5-6 .
TGTGCCAGCAGTTTGGGCAGGGGGCTAGGGGAGACCCAGTACTTC CASSLGRGLGETQYF TRBJ2-5 TRBD1 15 TRBV12-3/TRBV12-4 few
TGTGCCAGCAGCCGGACAGGAACGAACACTGAAGCTTTCTTT CASSRTGTNTEAFF TRBJ1-1 TRBD1 14 TRBV7-9 many
TGCGCCAGCAGCCAATCACATGAGCAGTTCTTC CASSQSHEQFF TRBJ2-1 . 11 TRBV4-1 many
TGTGCCAGCAGTTACACCTTAGCGGGAGAGACGTATTTT CASSYTLAGETYF TRBJ2-3 TRBD2 13 TRBV6-2/TRBV6-3 few
TGCAGCGTGAAAGGATGGGCTGCGGGAGGCTACAATGAGCAGTTCTTC CSVKGWAAGGYNEQFF TRBJ2-1 TRBD2 16 TRBV29-1 many
TGTGCCAGCAGTGAAACTAGCGGGAGTTGGTACGAGCAGTACTTC CASSETSGSWYEQYF TRBJ2-7 TRBD2 15 TRBV6-1 .
TGTGCGAGCGTCGGGACAGGGGGACGGTGGGGCCCAGATACGCAGTATTTT CASVGTGGRWGPDTQYF TRBJ2-3 TRBD1 17 TRBV2 few
TGTGCCAGCAGCTCTAGTAGCGGGACTGAGCAGTTCTTC CASSSSSGTEQFF TRBJ2-1 TRBD2 13 TRBV5-5 few
TGCAGTGCTCACTCAGGGGTACACGAAAAACTGTTTTTT CSAHSGVHEKLFF TRBJ1-4 . 13 TRBV20-1 many
TGTGCCAGCTCAGGCAAGACTGGTGGCAATGAGCAGTTCTTC CASSGKTGGNEQFF TRBJ2-1 . 14 TRBV18 many
TGTGCCAGCAGTTACACTAGCGGGCCTTCAGGTACCGGGGAGCTGTTTTTT CASSYTSGPSGTGELFF TRBJ2-2 TRBD2 17 TRBV6-6 few
TGTGCCATCAGTGTAGCCCCGAGCGGGAACACCGGGGAGCTGTTTTTT CAISVAPSGNTGELFF TRBJ2-2 . 16 TRBV10-3 .
TGCGCCAGCAGCTTGAGTGGACTAGCAAGCTCCTACAATGAGCAGTTCTTC CASSLSGLASSYNEQFF TRBJ2-1 TRBD2 17 TRBV5-1 many
TGTGCCAGCATCGCCGGACAGGGACTCTATGGCTACACCTTC CASIAGQGLYGYTF TRBJ1-2 TRBD1 14 TRBV5-6 few
TGTGCCAGCAGCTCTAGCGCCGGGGAGCTGTTTTTT CASSSSAGELFF TRBJ2-2 . 12 TRBV7-3 .
TGTGCCAGCAGCTCAAACAGGGTCGGGGAAAAACTGTTTTTT CASSSNRVGEKLFF TRBJ1-4 . 14 TRBV7-9 many
TGCAGTGCTACAGAAGCGGGAGGGTCCTACAATGAGCAGTTCTTC CSATEAGGSYNEQFF TRBJ2-1 TRBD2 15 TRBV20-1 few
TGCAGCGTGGGGGGGGACAGCTACGAGCAGTACTTC CSVGGDSYEQYF TRBJ2-7 . 12 TRBV29-1 few
TGCAGTGCTAGAGTTGGGACAGGGGCCTACAATGAGCAGTTCTTC CSARVGTGAYNEQFF TRBJ2-1 TRBD1 15 TRBV20-1 many
TGTGCCAGTAAAGTTCTTCCAGAAACTGAAGCTTTCTTT CASKVLPETEAFF TRBJ1-1 . 13 TRBV19 few
TGTGCCAGCAGGAGCGGGAGGTCTTACAATGAGCAGTTCTTC CASRSGRSYNEQFF TRBJ2-1 TRBD2 14 TRBV19 few
TGTGCCAGCAGTGCCCCGGGACAGGGTGTCAATGAGCAGTTCTTC CASSAPGQGVNEQFF TRBJ2-1 TRBD1 15 TRBV27 few
TGTGCCATCAGTGGGAACAGGGAGTCAATTATTCGGGCCTACGAGCAGTACTTC CAISGNRESIIRAYEQYF TRBJ2-7 . 18 TRBV10-3 many
TGCGCCAGCAGCTTGGACGGCAGACCTAACGAAAAACTGTTTTTT CASSLDGRPNEKLFF TRBJ1-4 . 15 TRBV5-1 few
TGTGCCAGCAGCTTGGGGACAGGGGGAGTCGTGGATACGCAGTATTTT CASSLGTGGVVDTQYF TRBJ2-3 TRBD1 16 TRBV7-9 once
TGTGCCAGCAGCCCCCCCACTAGCGGGGAAGAGACCCAGTACTTC CASSPPTSGEETQYF TRBJ2-5 TRBD2 15 TRBV7-2 many
TGCGCCAGCAGTCTGGACAGGTTAACAGATACGCAGTATTTT CASSLDRLTDTQYF TRBJ2-3 TRBD1 14 TRBV5-1 few
TGTGCCAGCAGTAAGGGCCGGCAGGGGGCGCGAGGCTACACCTTC CASSKGRQGARGYTF TRBJ1-2 TRBD1 15 TRBV12-3/TRBV12-4 few
TGTGCCAGCAGCTTAGGTGGGGGAGCGGGAGATACGCAGTATTTT CASSLGGGAGDTQYF TRBJ2-3 . 15 TRBV7-2 .
TGTGCCAGCAGCGCGGGGGCTAGCGGAGGTGAGCAGTTCTTC CASSAGASGGEQFF TRBJ2-1 . 14 TRBV9 few
TGTGCCAGCTCCCTCCGGGGGTCCTACGAGCAGTACTTC CASSLRGSYEQYF TRBJ2-7 . 13 TRBV6-5 many
TGTGCCAGCAGCTTGGGCGGGAGTCCCTACAATGAGCAGTTCTTC CASSLGGSPYNEQFF TRBJ2-1 TRBD2 15 TRBV5-8 many
TGCAGTGCTCGGGACAACACTGAAGCTTTCTTT CSARDNTEAFF TRBJ1-1 . 11 TRBV20-1 few
TGTGCCAGCCAAGACAGGGGAAAGAACTATGGCTACACCTTC CASQDRGKNYGYTF TRBJ1-2 TRBD1 14 TRBV27 many